This is a list of T cell receptor beta chains from one sample in a study of blood T cell repertoires in COVID-19. Generated by immunoSEQ multiplex PCR, the TCRdb table keeps only in-frame clones and is missing some. Of 200,000 to 250,000 clones in the sample, almost 90% were seen once. The sequenced sample was peripheral blood. Every receptor here comes from a man between 18 and 35 years old with active or convalescent COVID-19. CDR3s include the opening cysteine and the closing phenylalanine or tryptophan. Fields, in order: D gene, V gene, clone size, J gene, CDR3 DNA, CDR3 protein. A D gene is named only where the DNA matches it firmly. Size values are once, few and many counts, or a class for expanded clones, and some rows have none.

>.|TRBV6-5|.|TRBJ1-6
TGTGCCAGCATGAAGGACTTCCGAGAAAATTCACCCCTCCACTTT
CASMKDFRENSPLHF
>TRBD1|TRBV29-1|.|TRBJ1-2
TGCAGCGTTGAAAACAGGGGGCTAGGCTACACCTTC
CSVENRGLGYTF
>.|TRBV21-1|.|TRBJ2-3
TGTGCCAGCAGCAAAGCCGGCAGGGAACAGGATACGCAGTATTTT
CASSKAGREQDTQYF
>.|TRBV2|.|TRBJ2-3
TGTGCCAGCATGGACTTTGATACGCAGTATTTT
CASMDFDTQYF
>.|TRBV7-2|few|TRBJ2-4
TGTGCCAGCAGCTTATTGCCGGGAAACATTCAGTACTTC
CASSLLPGNIQYF
>TRBD1|TRBV6-5|.|TRBJ1-5
TGTGCCAGCATGGGACAGGGCAATCAGCCCCAGCATTTT
CASMGQGNQPQHF
>TRBD2|TRBV28|once|TRBJ2-7
TGTGCCAGCAGTCCAGTAGCGGGACGGGTATACGAGCAGTACTTC
CASSPVAGRVYEQYF
>.|TRBV15|few|TRBJ2-1
TGTGCCACCAGCAGGGCGGGCTCCTACAATGAGCAGTTCTTC
CATSRAGSYNEQFF
>TRBD1|TRBV27|.|TRBJ2-7
TGTGCCAGCAGTGGGGCCGGGACAGGGTCCTACGAGCAGTACTTC
CASSGAGTGSYEQYF
>.|TRBV30|once|TRBJ1-2
TGTGCCTCTCAAGAGTCTAACTATGGCTACACCTTC
CASQESNYGYTF
>TRBD1|TRBV4-2|.|TRBJ2-7
TGTGCCAGCACCGAGACAGGGTTGGGGAACTACGAGCAGTACTTC
CASTETGLGNYEQYF
>.|TRBV7-2|.|TRBJ2-1
TGTGCCATCACCCCACGCGGCGTCCGCTCCTACAATGAGCAGTTCTTC
CAITPRGVRSYNEQFF
>.|TRBV6-6|.|TRBJ2-2
TGTGCCAGCAGTACCCCGACAGGGAACACCGGGGAGCTGTTTTTT
CASSTPTGNTGELFF
>.|TRBV7-9|.|TRBJ2-3
TGTGCCAGCATCCCCAGGGGTCCGGGAAAGACAGATACGCAGTATTTT
CASIPRGPGKTDTQYF
>TRBD1|TRBV3-1/TRBV3-2|.|TRBJ2-3
TGTGCCAGGGGGACAGGGTTAGGGTTTGTACGCACAGATACGCAGTATTTT
CARGTGLGFVRTDTQYF
>TRBD1|TRBV27|.|TRBJ2-7
TGTGCCAGCAGTTTGGACAGGGCTCACGAGCAGTACTTC
CASSLDRAHEQYF
>TRBD1|TRBV7-6|.|TRBJ1-1
TGTGCCAGCAGCATGGGACAGATGATGAACACTGAAGCTTTCTTT
CASSMGQMMNTEAFF
>.|TRBV7-9|.|TRBJ1-5
TGTGCCAGCAGCTTAATGGAGATAAGGAAGTATAGCAATCAGCCCCAGCATTTT
CASSLMEIRKYSNQPQHF
>.|TRBV30|.|TRBJ2-5
TGTGCCTGGAGTTCGGGTTCGACCGAGACCCAGTACTTC
CAWSSGSTETQYF
>TRBD1|TRBV18|.|TRBJ1-1
TGTGCCAGCTCACCTTTGACAGGGGAAACTGAAGCTTTCTTT
CASSPLTGETEAFF
>.|TRBV7-9|.|TRBJ2-3
TGTGCCAGCAGCTTAGCTTCAGGTCGACAGGACTCCACAGATACGCAGTATTTT
CASSLASGRQDSTDTQYF
>.|TRBV5-1|.|TRBJ1-3
TGCGCCAGCAGCTCGAAGGTGGGGGGAGCCAGCTCTGGAAACACCATATATTTT
CASSSKVGGASSGNTIYF
>.|TRBV5-4|.|TRBJ2-7
TGTGCCAGCAGCTTACAGGGAGGGGGGTCCGAGCAGTACTTC
CASSLQGGGSEQYF
>.|TRBV10-3|.|TRBJ2-5
TGTGCCATGGGGACTTCTCAAGGGACCCAGTACTTC
CAMGTSQGTQYF
>.|TRBV20-1|.|TRBJ1-1
TGCAGTGCTAGTCAAAAAAACTCGGGAGGCACTGAAGCTTTCTTT
CSASQKNSGGTEAFF
>TRBD2|TRBV7-8|.|TRBJ2-7
TGTGCCAGCAGCTTAGTGGTCTCTAGCGGCAACTACGAGCAGTACTTC
CASSLVVSSGNYEQYF
>TRBD1|TRBV6-1|.|TRBJ1-4
TGTGCCAGCAGTGAAGCCGGGACAGGGAATGAAAAACTGTTTTTT
CASSEAGTGNEKLFF
>TRBD2|TRBV30|.|TRBJ2-7
TGTGCCTGGACTAGCGGGGCCTACGAGCAGTACTTC
CAWTSGAYEQYF
>.|TRBV7-3|.|TRBJ1-2
TGTGCCAGCAGCCCCACCTTAGGACAGCTCTTGCTTGAGGACTATGGCTACACCTTC
CASSPTLGQLLLEDYGYTF
>.|TRBV28|.|TRBJ2-3
TGTGCCAGCAGTTTTGTCCAGCGGAGGATCGTCGATACGCAGTATTTT
CASSFVQRRIVDTQYF
>TRBD1|TRBV29-1|few|TRBJ1-3
TGCAGCGTTGTGACAGGGCCAGGAAACACCATATATTTT
CSVVTGPGNTIYF
>TRBD2|TRBV10-1|.|TRBJ2-5
TGCGCCAGCAGTGAGAAAGCGGGACTAACGAAAGAGACCCAGTACTTC
CASSEKAGLTKETQYF
>TRBD2|TRBV15|.|TRBJ2-1
TGTGCCACCAGCCGAGAGCGGGAGGGCTCCTACAATGAGCAGTTCTTC
CATSREREGSYNEQFF
>TRBD2|TRBV2|few|TRBJ2-2
TGTGCCAGCGTCTCTAGCGGCTCAGGAGGTACGGGGGAGCTGTTTTTT
CASVSSGSGGTGELFF
>.|TRBV6-6|.|TRBJ1-1
TGTGCCTCCAGGGGCCAGGCAGGAATGAACACTGAAGCTTTCTTT
CASRGQAGMNTEAFF